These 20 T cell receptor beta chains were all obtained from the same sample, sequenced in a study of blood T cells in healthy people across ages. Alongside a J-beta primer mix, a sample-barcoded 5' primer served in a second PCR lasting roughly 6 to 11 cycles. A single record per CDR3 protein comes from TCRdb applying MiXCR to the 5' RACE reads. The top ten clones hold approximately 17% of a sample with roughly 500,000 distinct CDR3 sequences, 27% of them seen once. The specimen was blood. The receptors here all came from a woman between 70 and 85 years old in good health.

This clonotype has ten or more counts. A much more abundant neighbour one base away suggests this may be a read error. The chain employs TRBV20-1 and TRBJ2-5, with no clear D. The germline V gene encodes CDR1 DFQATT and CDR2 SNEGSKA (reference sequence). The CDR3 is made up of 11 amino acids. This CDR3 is CSARDQETQCF. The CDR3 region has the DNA TGCAGTGCTAGAGATCAAGAGACCCAGTGCTTC.

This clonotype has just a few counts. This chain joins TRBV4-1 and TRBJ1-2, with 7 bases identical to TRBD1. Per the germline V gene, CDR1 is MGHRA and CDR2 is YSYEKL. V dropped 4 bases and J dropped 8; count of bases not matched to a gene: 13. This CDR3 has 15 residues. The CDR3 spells CASSLTGSRGTGYTF. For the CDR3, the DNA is TGCGCCAGCAGCCTCACAGGGAGCAGGGGGACCGGCTACACCTTC.

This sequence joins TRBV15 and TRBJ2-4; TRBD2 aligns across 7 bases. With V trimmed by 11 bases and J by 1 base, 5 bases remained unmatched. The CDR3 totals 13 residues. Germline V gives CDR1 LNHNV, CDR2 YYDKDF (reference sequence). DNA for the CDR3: TGTGCCGCGCAAGCGGGGGCCAAAAACATTCAGTACTTC. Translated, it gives CAAQAGAKNIQYF.

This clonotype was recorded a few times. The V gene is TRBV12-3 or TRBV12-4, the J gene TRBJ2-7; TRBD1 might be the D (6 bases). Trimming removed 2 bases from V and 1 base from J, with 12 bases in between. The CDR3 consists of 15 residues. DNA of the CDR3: TGTGCCAGCAGTTTAAGGGACACCATTTCCTACGAGCAGTACTTC. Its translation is CASSLRDTISYEQYF.

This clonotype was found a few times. The CDR3 region is CASSRSITDTQYF. CDR3 bases: TGTGCCAGCAGTCGCAGCATCACAGATACGCAGTATTTT. The chain uses TRBV28 and TRBJ2-3; no reliable D call. The V end was cut by 5 bases, the J end by 2 bases, with 8 bases between. Germline-derived CDR1 and CDR2 are MDHEN and SYDVKM. This CDR3 has 13 amino acids.

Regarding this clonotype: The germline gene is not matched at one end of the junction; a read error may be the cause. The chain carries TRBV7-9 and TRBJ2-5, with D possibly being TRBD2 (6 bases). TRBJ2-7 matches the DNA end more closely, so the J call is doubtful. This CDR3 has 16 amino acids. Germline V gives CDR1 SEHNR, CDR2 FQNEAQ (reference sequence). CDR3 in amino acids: CASSSSSDSAGYEQYF. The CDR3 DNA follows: TGCGCCAGCAGCTCTAGCTCGGACTCAGCGGGCTACGAGCAGTACTTC.

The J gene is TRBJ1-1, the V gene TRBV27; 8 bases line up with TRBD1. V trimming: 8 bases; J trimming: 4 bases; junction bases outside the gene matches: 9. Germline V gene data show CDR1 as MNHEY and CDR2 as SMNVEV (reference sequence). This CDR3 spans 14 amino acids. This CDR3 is CASRDLDRGTEAFF. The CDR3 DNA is TGTGCCAGCCGAGACCTTGACAGGGGCACTGAAGCTTTCTTT.

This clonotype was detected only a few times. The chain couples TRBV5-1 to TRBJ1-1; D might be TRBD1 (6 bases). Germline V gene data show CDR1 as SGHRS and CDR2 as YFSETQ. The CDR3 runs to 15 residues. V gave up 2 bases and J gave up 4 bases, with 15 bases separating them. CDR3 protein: CASSFVPGASTEAFF. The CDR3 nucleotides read TGCGCCAGCAGCTTCGTGCCGGGGGCAAGCACTGAAGCTTTCTTT.

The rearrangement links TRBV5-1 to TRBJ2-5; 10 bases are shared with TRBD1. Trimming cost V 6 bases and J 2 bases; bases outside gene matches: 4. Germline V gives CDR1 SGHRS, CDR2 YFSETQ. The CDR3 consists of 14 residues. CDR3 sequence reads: CASTDRGQQETQYF. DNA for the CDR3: TGCGCCAGCACAGACAGGGGGCAACAAGAGACCCAGTACTTC.

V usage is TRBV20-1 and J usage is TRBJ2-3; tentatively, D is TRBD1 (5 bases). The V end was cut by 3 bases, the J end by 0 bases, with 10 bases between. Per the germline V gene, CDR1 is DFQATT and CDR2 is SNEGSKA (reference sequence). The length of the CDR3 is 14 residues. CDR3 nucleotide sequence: TGCAGTGCTAGTAGACAGACTAGCACAGATACGCAGTATTTT. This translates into CSASRQTSTDTQYF.

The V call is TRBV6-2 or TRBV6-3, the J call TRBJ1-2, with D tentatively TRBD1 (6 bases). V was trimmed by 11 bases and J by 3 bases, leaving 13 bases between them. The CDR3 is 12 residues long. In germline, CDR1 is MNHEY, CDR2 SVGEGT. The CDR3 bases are TGTGCCGCAAGGACAGCGTACTATGGCTACACCTTC. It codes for CAARTAYYGYTF.

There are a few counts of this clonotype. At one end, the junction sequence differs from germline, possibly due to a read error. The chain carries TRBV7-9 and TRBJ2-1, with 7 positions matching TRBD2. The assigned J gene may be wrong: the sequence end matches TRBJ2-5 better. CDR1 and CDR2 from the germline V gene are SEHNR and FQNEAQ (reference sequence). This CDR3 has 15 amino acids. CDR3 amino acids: CASSLWRGLQGTQYF. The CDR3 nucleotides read TGTGCCAGCAGCTTGTGGCGGGGGTTACAAGGGACCCAGTACTTC.

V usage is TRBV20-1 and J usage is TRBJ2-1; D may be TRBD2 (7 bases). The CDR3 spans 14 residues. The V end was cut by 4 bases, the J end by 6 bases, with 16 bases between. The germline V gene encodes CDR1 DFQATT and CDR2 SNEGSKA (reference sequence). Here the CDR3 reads CSAIGGGAGNEQFF. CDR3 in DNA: TGCAGTGCTATTGGAGGGGGGGCGGGCAATGAGCAGTTCTTC.

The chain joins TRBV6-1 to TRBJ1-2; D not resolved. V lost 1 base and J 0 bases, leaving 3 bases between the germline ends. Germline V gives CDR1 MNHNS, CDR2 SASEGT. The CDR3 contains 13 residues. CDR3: CASSEVTNYGYTF. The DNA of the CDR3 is TGTGCCAGCAGTGAAGTAACTAACTATGGCTACACCTTC.

The CDR3 loop reads CASSPRRGGGADTQYF. The DNA for the CDR3 is TGTGCCAGCAGCCCGCGCCGCGGGGGCGGTGCAGATACGCAGTATTTT. The chain carries TRBV7-8 and TRBJ2-3, with D possibly matching TRBD2 (7 bases). The germline V gene has CDR1 SGHVS and CDR2 FQNEAQ. The CDR3 is made up of 16 amino acids. Trimming shortened V by 5 bases and J by 4 bases, and 19 bases separated the two germline ends.

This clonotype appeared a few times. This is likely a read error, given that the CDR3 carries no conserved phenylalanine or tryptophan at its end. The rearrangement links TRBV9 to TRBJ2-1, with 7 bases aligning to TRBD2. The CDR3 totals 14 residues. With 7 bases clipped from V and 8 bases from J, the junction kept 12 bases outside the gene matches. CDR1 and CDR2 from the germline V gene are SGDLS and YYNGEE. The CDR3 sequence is CASGLAGFADEQFL. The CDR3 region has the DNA TGTGCCAGCGGCTTAGCGGGTTTTGCCGATGAGCAGTTCCTC.

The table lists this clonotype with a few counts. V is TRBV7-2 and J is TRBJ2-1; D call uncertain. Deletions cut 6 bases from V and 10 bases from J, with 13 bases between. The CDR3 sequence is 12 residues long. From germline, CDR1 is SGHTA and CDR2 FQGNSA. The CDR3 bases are TGTGCCAGCAGTCCTAGGGTGGACGAGCAGTTCTTC. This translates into CASSPRVDEQFF.

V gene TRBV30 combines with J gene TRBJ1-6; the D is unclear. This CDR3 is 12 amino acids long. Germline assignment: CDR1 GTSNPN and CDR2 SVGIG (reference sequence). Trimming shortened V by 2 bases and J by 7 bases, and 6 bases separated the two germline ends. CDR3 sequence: CAWSRMNSPLHF. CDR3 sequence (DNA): TGTGCCTGGAGTAGGATGAATTCACCCCTCCACTTT.

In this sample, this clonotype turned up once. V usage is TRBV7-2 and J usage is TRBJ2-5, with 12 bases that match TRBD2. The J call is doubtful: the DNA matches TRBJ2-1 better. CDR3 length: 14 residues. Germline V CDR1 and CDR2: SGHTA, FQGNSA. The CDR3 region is CASSPGLAGPEQFF. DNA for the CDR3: TGTGCCAGCAGCCCGGGACTAGCGGGTCCTGAGCAGTTCTTC.

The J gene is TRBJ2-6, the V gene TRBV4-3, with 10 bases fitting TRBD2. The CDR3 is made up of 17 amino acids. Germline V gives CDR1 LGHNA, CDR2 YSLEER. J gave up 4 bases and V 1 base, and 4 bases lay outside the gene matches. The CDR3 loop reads CASSQVSGGTGANVLTF. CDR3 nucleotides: TGCGCCAGCAGCCAAGTTAGCGGGGGGACCGGGGCCAACGTCCTGACTTTC.